A selection of T cell receptor beta chains follows, all from one sample in a study of CD4 T cells in relation to SARS-CoV-2 and coronaviruses. No antigen is known for these receptors. Libraries were prepared by immunoSEQ multiplex PCR; TCRdb keeps only in-frame clonotypes and omits some of them. The sample shows some 21,000 clones, about 70% of them seen only once. The specimen sequenced was CD4+ T cells from PBMCs, cultured in vitro. The origin of the receptors is a human donor in good health. CDR3s include the opening cysteine and the closing phenylalanine or tryptophan. A D gene is named only where the DNA matches it firmly. Clone size is stated in some rows and not others, as once, few, many or a class when expanded.

clone size	V gene	D gene	J gene	CDR3 DNA	CDR3 protein
.	TRBV14	.	TRBJ1-2	TGTGCCAGCAGCCAAGATGTCTATGGCTACACCTTC	CASSQDVYGYTF
.	TRBV27	.	TRBJ2-5	TGTGCCAGCAGTCCCCGAGTGGCCTGGGAGACCCAGTACTTC	CASSPRVAWETQYF
.	TRBV5-4	.	TRBJ2-7	TGTGCCAGCAGCTTACAGGGTTGGGAGCAGTACTTC	CASSLQGWEQYF
once	TRBV2	.	TRBJ1-1	TGTGCCAGCGTCCTTATCGCTGAAGCTTTCTTT	CASVLIAEAFF
.	TRBV24-1	.	TRBJ2-1	TGTGCCACCAGAAGGACTGGCGATTCCTACAATGAGCAGTTCTTC	CATRRTGDSYNEQFF
few	TRBV19	TRBD1	TRBJ1-5	TGTGCCAGTACCGCCACAGGGGTTGGCAATCAGCCCCAGCATTTT	CASTATGVGNQPQHF
.	TRBV7-8	.	TRBJ1-1	TGTGCCAGCAGCTTAGCACAGCCCAACACTGAAGCTTTCTTT	CASSLAQPNTEAFF
.	TRBV19	TRBD1	TRBJ2-7	TGTGCCAGTAGGGATTTGGGACAGTCCTACGAGCAGTACTTC	CASRDLGQSYEQYF
few	TRBV19	TRBD1	TRBJ1-5	TGTGCCAGTAGTATCTATAGGGGGACAGGCAATCAGCCCCAGCATTTT	CASSIYRGTGNQPQHF
.	TRBV9	.	TRBJ2-1	TGTGCCAGCAGCGCAAGACTAGGAGTATACAATGAGCAGTTCTTC	CASSARLGVYNEQFF
.	TRBV5-1	.	TRBJ1-2	TGCGCCAGCAGCTTAACGGGACTGAAAGGCTACACCTTC	CASSLTGLKGYTF
.	TRBV27	.	TRBJ2-7	TGTGCCAGCAGTGCGCGATGGACCCGGGACTCCCCCCACGAGCAGTACTTC	CASSARWTRDSPHEQYF
.	TRBV6-1	.	TRBJ1-2	TGTGCCAGCAGTGAAGCGCCGGAGGCACATGGCTACACCTTC	CASSEAPEAHGYTF
.	TRBV19	TRBD1	TRBJ1-2	TGTGCCAGTAGTAGTCACAGGGGTGACTATGGCTACACCTTC	CASSSHRGDYGYTF
.	TRBV6-5	.	TRBJ2-2	TGTGCCAGCAGACAACAGGGTAATCGCGGGGAGCTGTTTTTT	CASRQQGNRGELFF
.	TRBV7-8	.	TRBJ2-6	TGTGCCAGCAGCCTGAGACGGGACGGTATCACTGGGGCCAACGTCCTGACTTTC	CASSLRRDGITGANVLTF
.	TRBV12-5	TRBD2	TRBJ2-1	TGTGCTAGTGGTTTTACGACTAGCGGGGCCTCCTACAATGAGCAGTTCTTC	CASGFTTSGASYNEQFF
.	TRBV25-1	.	TRBJ2-7	TGTGCCAGCAGTCGCCGGGAGCAGGGAAACGAGCAGTACTTC	CASSRREQGNEQYF
.	TRBV10-3	TRBD1	TRBJ2-1	TGTGCCATCAGTCCGGGACAGGCTAACAATGAGCAGTTCTTC	CAISPGQANNEQFF
once	TRBV30	.	TRBJ1-1	TGTGCCTGGACGAGGGTAGGGGGTAACACTGAAGCTTTCTTT	CAWTRVGGNTEAFF
.	TRBV5-1	.	TRBJ2-1	TGCGCCAGCAGCTTGGAATTGTACACTGAGCAGTTCTTC	CASSLELYTEQFF
few	TRBV5-1	TRBD1	TRBJ1-1	TGCGCCAGCAGCTTACAACAGGGGGCTAACACTGAAGCTTTCTTT	CASSLQQGANTEAFF
.	TRBV5-1	TRBD2	TRBJ2-3	TGCGCCAGCAGCCCGTCGGGACTAGCGGGGGATACGCAGTATTTT	CASSPSGLAGDTQYF
few	TRBV15	TRBD1	TRBJ2-7	TGTGCCACCAGCAGGGACAGGGGCTACGAGCAGTACTTC	CATSRDRGYEQYF
.	TRBV5-1	.	TRBJ2-5	TGCGCCAGCAGCTTGGGGGGTCCCCCGTACCAAGAGACCCAGTACTTC	CASSLGGPPYQETQYF
.	TRBV29-1	TRBD1	TRBJ2-7	TGCAGCGCTCTCAGCCGGGGGACAGGGCGTGAGCAGTACTTC	CSALSRGTGREQYF
.	TRBV6-1	.	TRBJ2-5	TGTGCCAGCAGTGAGATCCCGGCAGCCGAAGAGACCCAGTACTTC	CASSEIPAAEETQYF
.	TRBV10-3	TRBD1	TRBJ1-1	TGTGCCATCAGCCTCGGACAGGGTTCCAACACTGAAGCTTTCTTT	CAISLGQGSNTEAFF
.	TRBV12-1	.	TRBJ2-5	TGTGCCAGCAGCCCCAAGTACCTATACCAAGAGACCCAGTACTTC	CASSPKYLYQETQYF
.	TRBV9	TRBD1	TRBJ2-3	TGTGCCAGCAGCCCCCGACAGGGGTTTGATACGCAGTATTTT	CASSPRQGFDTQYF
once	TRBV18	TRBD1	TRBJ1-1	TGTGCCAGCTCGCTCGACAGGGGGCTGAACACTGAAGCTTTCTTT	CASSLDRGLNTEAFF
.	TRBV5-1	.	TRBJ2-5	TGCGCCAGCAGCTTGATCGGGCAGCAAGAGACCCAGTACTTC	CASSLIGQQETQYF
.	TRBV6-4	TRBD2	TRBJ2-2	TGTGCCAGCAGCCGGACTAGCGGGAGTGGAACCGGGGAGCTGTTTTTT	CASSRTSGSGTGELFF
.	TRBV6-5	.	TRBJ1-5	TGTGCCAGCAGGCCGGGACGGTATAGCAATCAGCCCCAGCATTTT	CASRPGRYSNQPQHF
.	TRBV18	.	TRBJ1-1	TGTGCCAGCTCACCGACATATAAGGTACCTGAAGCTTTCTTT	CASSPTYKVPEAFF
.	TRBV5-6	TRBD1	TRBJ2-3	TGTGCCAGCAGCTTGTTGGGACAGGGCACAGATACGCAGTATTTT	CASSLLGQGTDTQYF
.	TRBV4-2	.	TRBJ2-5	TGTGCCAGCAGCCAAGCCGGTACGGTTATACAAGAGACCCAGTACTTC	CASSQAGTVIQETQYF
.	TRBV2	.	TRBJ2-7	TGTGCCAGCAGTGCCCAATACGAGCAGTACTTC	CASSAQYEQYF
.	TRBV18	.	TRBJ1-4	TGTGCCAGCTTTTCGGGGGCAACTAATGAAAAACTGTTTTTT	CASFSGATNEKLFF
.	TRBV27	TRBD1	TRBJ1-3	TGTGCCAGCAGACAGGGGGCTGGAAACACCATATATTTT	CASRQGAGNTIYF
.	TRBV6-5	TRBD1	TRBJ1-6	TGTGCCAGCAGTTTGGGACAGGGGGCGAATAATTCACCCCTCCACTTT	CASSLGQGANNSPLHF
few	TRBV3-1/TRBV3-2	TRBD2	TRBJ2-2	TGTGCCAGCAGCCAAGATTGGGGACTAGCGGAGAACACCGGGGAGCTGTTTTTT	CASSQDWGLAENTGELFF
few	TRBV2	.	TRBJ2-7	TGTGCCAGCAGTAGGCAGGGAGTACTGGAGCAGTACTTC	CASSRQGVLEQYF
once	TRBV7-2	.	TRBJ2-6	TGTGCCAGCAGCTTTGCTCCGACTTCCCCTGGGGCCAACGTCCTGACTTTC	CASSFAPTSPGANVLTF
.	TRBV7-9	.	TRBJ2-1	TGTGCCAGCAGAAATGACGAGCATGAGCAGTTCTTC	CASRNDEHEQFF
.	TRBV6-6	TRBD1	TRBJ1-1	TGTGCCAGCAGTTACTTACAGGGGACTGAAGCTTTCTTT	CASSYLQGTEAFF
few	TRBV3-1/TRBV3-2	.	TRBJ2-1	TGTGCCAGCAGCCTTGACCCGAGGGGTAGCTCCTACAATGAGCAGTTCTTC	CASSLDPRGSSYNEQFF
few	TRBV14	.	TRBJ2-1	TGTGCCAGCAGCCAAGAAAGGACTTCTTACTACAATGAGCAGTTCTTC	CASSQERTSYYNEQFF
.	TRBV4-2	TRBD2	TRBJ2-2	TGTGCCAGCAGCCAACGGTTTAATATAGCGGGAGTCACCGGGGAGCTGTTTTTT	CASSQRFNIAGVTGELFF
.	TRBV9	.	TRBJ1-2	TGTGCCAGCAGCCTCCAGGACGGCAACTATGGCTACACCTTC	CASSLQDGNYGYTF
.	TRBV28	.	TRBJ1-2	TGTGCCAGCAGTTTTGGGGGAGAGAACTATGGCTACACCTTC	CASSFGGENYGYTF
.	TRBV3-1/TRBV3-2	.	TRBJ1-2	TGTGCCAGCAGCCAAGATGAGGGGGTCTATGGCTACACCTTC	CASSQDEGVYGYTF
.	TRBV28	.	TRBJ2-7	TGTGCCAGCAGTCGTAGAATGGCAGGCAACGAGCAGTACTTC	CASSRRMAGNEQYF